The T cell receptor beta chain under discussion was sequenced for a study of T cells after yellow fever vaccination. The study, taken as a whole, reports: Primary-vaccination clones mostly resurfaced post-booster (roughly 97% CD4, about 87% CD8).

This clonotype was counted a few times. Its target is not known. A universal primer site and UMIs were added as TCR cDNA was made by 5'RACE template switching. TCRdb reprocessed the 5' RACE reads via MiXCR and lists one record per CDR3 protein. Of 500,000 to 650,000 distinct CDR3 sequences in the sample, less than 20% were seen once. The sample in question was PBMCs, obtained around 5 days after the first yellow fever vaccination. This TCR came from a man aged 18 to 29 who received the YFV17D yellow fever vaccine.

DNA for the CDR3: TGTGCCAGCAGAGTAAGCGGTGAAGCTTTCTTT. Its protein is CASRVSGEAFF. The J gene is TRBJ1-1, the V gene TRBV6-5; D unresolved. CDR1 is MNHEY, CDR2 SVGAGI, per germline. V was shortened by 6 bases and J by 7 bases, with 9 bases between the two germline ends. The CDR3 consists of 11 residues.